The 17 T cell receptor beta chains given below trace back to one sample, sequenced in a study of blood T cell repertoires in COVID-19. The assay was immunoSEQ multiplex PCR, and TCRdb's table has in-frame clones only and misses some. The sample consists of under 300,000 clones, more than 70% of them appearing once. The specimen sequenced was PBMCs or T cells enriched from blood (not recorded which). Receptor source: a woman between 35 and 50 years old with acute COVID-19.

This sequence joins TRBV6-2 or TRBV6-3 and TRBJ1-2, with TRBD1 as a possible D gene (5 bases). V was shortened by 5 bases and J by 7 bases, with 26 bases between the two germline ends. The CDR3 totals 17 residues. Germline CDR1 is MNHEY and CDR2 is SVGEGT. This CDR3 reads CASSPIGRILRGSGYTF. Written as DNA, the CDR3 is TGTGCCAGCAGTCCGATAGGCCGGATCCTAAGGGGAAGTGGCTACACCTTC.

The chain couples TRBV2 to TRBJ2-1; 9 bases fit TRBD2. Germline CDR1 and CDR2: SNHLY and FYNNEI. V lost 8 bases, J lost 7 bases, and 9 bases stayed unmatched. The CDR3 length is 14 residues. Written as DNA, the CDR3 is TGTGCCAGCGGATCTAGCGGGATTTATAATGAGCAGTTCTTC. This translates into CASGSSGIYNEQFF.

The rearrangement joins TRBV12-5 to TRBJ1-1, with D perhaps matching TRBD1 (6 bases). Germline V CDR1 and CDR2: LGHNT, FRNRAP. The CDR3 sequence is 16 residues long. Trimming stripped 5 bases from V and 4 bases from J, with 20 bases between. In DNA form, the CDR3 reads TGTGCTAGTGGTCCGGTAGGGGGGGGAGGAAGCACTGAAGCTTTCTTT. It yields the protein CASGPVGGGGSTEAFF.

V gene TRBV1 combines with J gene TRBJ1-4; the table's D call TRBD1 went unverified against the DNA. TRBV1 is annotated as a pseudogene. The CDR3 has 22 amino acids. The CDR3 DNA reads as TGCACCAGCAGCCAAGATAGGTCGTGGAAGGGGGCGAGCGTGGAGGGGAATGAAAAACTGTTTTTT. Translating it yields CTSSQDRSWKGASVEGNEKLFF.

This rearrangement joins TRBV5-1 to TRBJ1-6, with D tentatively TRBD1 (5 bases). Germline lookup yields CDR1 SGHRS and CDR2 YFSETQ. V was pared by 0 bases and J by 6 bases, with 13 bases between. The CDR3 is made up of 16 amino acids. CDR3: CASSLVGGVSNSPLHF. In nucleotides, the CDR3 is TGCGCCAGCAGCTTGGTGGGGGGGGTTAGTAATTCACCCCTCCACTTT.

For this clone: One end of the junction is discordant with germline, which a read error may explain. The chain has TRBV5-1 and TRBJ2-4; TRBD2 agrees at 7 bases. CDR1 SGHRS and CDR2 YFSETQ come from the germline V gene. CDR3 length: 13 residues. The CDR3 nucleotides read TGCGCCAGCAGCTTGGCCGGTGCGGGAGTGGCAAACTTC. Amino acid sequence: CASSLAGAGVANF.

The J gene is TRBJ1-1, the V gene TRBV5-1, with 9 bases that match TRBD1. The CDR3 is made up of 14 amino acids. J gave up 3 bases and V 2 bases, and 2 bases lay outside the gene matches. Germline V gene data show CDR1 as SGHRS and CDR2 as YFSETQ. CDR3 in amino acids: CASSLQGADTEAFF. As DNA, the CDR3 is TGCGCCAGCAGCTTACAGGGGGCAGACACTGAAGCTTTCTTT.

The chain is built from TRBV11-2 and TRBJ1-5, with D tentatively TRBD1 (5 bases). Trimming took off 1 base at V and 13 bases at J, with 11 bases between the two ends. Germline lookup yields CDR1 SGHAT and CDR2 FQNNGV. The CDR3 is 12 residues long. The CDR3 DNA follows: TGTGCCAGCAGCTTAGGTCTGGGGGGTCAGCATTTT. It translates to CASSLGLGGQHF.

The gene calls are TRBV18 and TRBJ2-1; 11 bases align to TRBD2. Trimming took 1 base from V and 7 from J; bases not matched to a gene: 9. Germline assignment: CDR1 KGHSH and CDR2 LQKENI. The CDR3 runs to 17 residues. CDR3 protein: CASSPRLAGGSANEQFF. In nucleotides, the CDR3 is TGTGCCAGCTCACCACGGCTAGCGGGGGGATCGGCGAATGAGCAGTTCTTC.

The chain uses TRBV6-5 and TRBJ2-3, with D possibly being TRBD2 (5 bases). The CDR3 spans 12 residues. V lost 8 bases and J lost 7, with 13 bases in between. Germline CDR1 is MNHEY and CDR2 is SVGAGI. Written as DNA, the CDR3 is TGTGCCAGCTGGAGGCCGATGAATACGCAGTATTTT. It yields the protein CASWRPMNTQYF.

The gene calls are TRBV2 and TRBJ2-2, with D possibly matching TRBD1 (6 bases). The V end was cut by 2 bases, the J end by 7 bases, with 17 bases between. The CDR3 covers 16 residues. Germline CDR1 is SNHLY and CDR2 is FYNNEI. CDR3 DNA sequence: TGTGCCAGCAGTGAAATTGAGAGGGGGAGAGGCGGGGAGCTGTTTTTT. This gives the protein CASSEIERGRGGELFF.

The chain couples TRBV5-1 to TRBJ2-7; 12 nucleotides agree with TRBD2. This CDR3 spans 15 amino acids. Germline V gene data show CDR1 as SGHRS and CDR2 as YFSETQ. Trimming cost V 4 bases and J 4 bases; bases outside gene matches: 6. The CDR3 loop is CASSKTSGGIYEQYV. CDR3 coding DNA: TGCGCCAGCAGCAAGACTAGCGGGGGAATTTACGAGCAGTACGTC.

This clone was found a few times. The chain is built from TRBV2 and TRBJ2-1, with TRBD2 matching 7 bases. After removal of 7 bases from V and 6 bases from J, the junction contained 6 bases not matched to a gene. CDR3 size: 13 residues. Per germline, CDR1 SNHLY and CDR2 FYNNEI. The CDR3 nucleotides read TGTGCCAGCAATCGGGACTATAGCAATGAGCAGTTCTTC. Amino acids: CASNRDYSNEQFF.

Only one count was recorded for this clone. The CDR3 nucleotides are TGCGCCAGCAGCCAAGTGGGACAGGGCGACAATGAGCAGTTCTTC. Its protein is CASSQVGQGDNEQFF. The chain links TRBV4-1 to TRBJ2-1, with 9 bases identical to TRBD1. Germline V gives CDR1 MGHRA, CDR2 YSYEKL. The CDR3 runs 15 residues. J was trimmed by 5 bases and V by 1 base; bases with no gene match: 3.

The chain has TRBV5-1 and TRBJ2-1; the match to TRBD2 covers 7 bases. CDR1 is SGHRS, CDR2 YFSETQ, per germline. This CDR3 is 17 amino acids long. J was trimmed by 4 bases and V by 4 bases; bases with no gene match: 14. The CDR3 is CASSREMGGDKYNEQFF. The CDR3 DNA is TGCGCCAGCAGCCGTGAAATGGGAGGGGATAAGTACAATGAGCAGTTCTTC.

The genes are TRBV4-2 and TRBJ2-2, with 12 nucleotides matching TRBD2. This CDR3 contains 16 residues. With V trimmed by 0 bases and J by 6 bases, 2 bases remained unmatched. The germline V gene encodes CDR1 LGHNA and CDR2 YNFKEQ. The DNA for the CDR3 is TGTGCCAGCAGCCAAGATCCTAGCGGGGGGGCCGGGGAGCTGTTTTTT. Protein: CASSQDPSGGAGELFF.

The V and J genes are TRBV7-9 and TRBJ1-5; D is unclear. Trimming stripped 1 base from V and 4 bases from J, with 8 bases between. The CDR3 sequence is 14 residues long. Per the germline V gene, CDR1 is SEHNR and CDR2 is FQNEAQ (reference sequence). Here the CDR3 reads CASSLDQWNQPQHF. The CDR3 coding sequence is TGTGCCAGCAGCTTAGATCAGTGGAATCAGCCCCAGCATTTT.